Following are 8 T cell receptor beta chains from one sample sequenced in a study of blood T cell repertoires in COVID-19. Clones were sequenced by immunoSEQ multiplex PCR, and TCRdb holds only the in-frame ones, with some missing. The sample yields 85,000 to 110,000 clones, roughly 87% seen once. The specimen sequenced was peripheral blood. The receptors were sampled from an elderly woman in a cohort sampled during active COVID-19.

The gene calls are TRBV5-1 and TRBJ2-5; TRBD1 agrees at 11 bases. The CDR3 contains 15 residues. V was clipped by 2 bases and J by 5 bases; unmatched bases: 5. Germline V gene sequence: CDR1 SGHRS, CDR2 YFSETQ. CDR3 bases: TGCGCCAGCAGCTTCGGACAGGGGGCGCAGGAGACCCAGTACTTC. Translation: CASSFGQGAQETQYF.

The V gene is TRBV3-1 (or the pseudogene TRBV3-2), the J gene TRBJ2-3; 11 bases align to TRBD2. Germline V gives CDR1 LGHDT, CDR2 YNNKEL (reference sequence). The CDR3 totals 16 residues. Trimming took 1 base from V and 3 from J; bases not matched to a gene: 3. The CDR3 region is CASSQVAGGPTDTQYF. The CDR3 DNA is TGTGCCAGCAGCCAAGTAGCGGGAGGGCCGACAGATACGCAGTATTTT.

This chain links TRBV12-3 or TRBV12-4 with TRBJ1-2, with no clear D. The CDR3 has 13 residues. With 8 bases removed from V and 7 bases from J, the gap between germline ends came to 17 bases. CDR3 bases: TGTGCCAGCGCCCGATTGGCAGAACCTGGCTACACCTTC. This sequence encodes CASARLAEPGYTF.

The V gene is TRBV5-8, the J gene TRBJ1-5; TRBD1 matches 7 bases. Germline values: CDR1 SGHTS, CDR2 YDEGEE. This CDR3 contains 13 residues. V dropped 7 bases and J dropped 5; count of bases not matched to a gene: 6. CDR3 residues: CASFGTDYQPQHF. The CDR3 coding sequence is TGTGCCAGCTTTGGGACAGATTATCAGCCCCAGCATTTT.

The chain employs TRBV28 and TRBJ2-7; the D is unclear. CDR3 length: 12 amino acids. The V and J ends lost 6 bases and 3 bases respectively, with 9 bases between them. In germline, CDR1 is MDHEN, CDR2 SYDVKM. The CDR3 coding sequence is TGTGCCAGCAGCCCCTCGGGCTACGAGCAGTACTTC. Translating it yields CASSPSGYEQYF.

The chain has TRBV27 and TRBJ2-2; D is uncertain. Between the trimmed V and J ends, which lost 7 bases and 0 bases, there was a span of 9 bases. Germline V gives CDR1 MNHEY, CDR2 SMNVEV (reference sequence). This CDR3 is built from 14 residues. CDR3 DNA: TGTGCCAGCACCGGTTTCGCGAACACCGGGGAGCTGTTTTTT. It is translated as CASTGFANTGELFF.

The chain joins TRBV19 to TRBJ1-5; TRBD1 matches 9 bases. Germline V gene lookup returns CDR1 LNHDA and CDR2 SQIVND (reference sequence). Unmatched junction bases numbered 8, after V lost 6 bases and J lost 5 bases. The CDR3 contains 15 residues. CDR3 residues: CASRPDRGRDQPQHF. The DNA of the CDR3 is TGTGCCAGTAGGCCGGACAGGGGAAGAGATCAGCCCCAGCATTTT.

This clone was seen more than once but under ten times. DNA of the CDR3: TGCAGTGCCCGACAGGGGGCCGAGCAGTACTTC. As protein: CSARQGAEQYF. The genes are TRBV20-1 and TRBJ2-7; 10 nucleotides agree with TRBD1. The germline gives CDR1 DFQATT, CDR2 SNEGSKA (reference sequence). The CDR3 is 11 amino acids. The V gene end was trimmed by 6 bases and the J gene end by 6 bases; junction bases not matched to a gene: 2.